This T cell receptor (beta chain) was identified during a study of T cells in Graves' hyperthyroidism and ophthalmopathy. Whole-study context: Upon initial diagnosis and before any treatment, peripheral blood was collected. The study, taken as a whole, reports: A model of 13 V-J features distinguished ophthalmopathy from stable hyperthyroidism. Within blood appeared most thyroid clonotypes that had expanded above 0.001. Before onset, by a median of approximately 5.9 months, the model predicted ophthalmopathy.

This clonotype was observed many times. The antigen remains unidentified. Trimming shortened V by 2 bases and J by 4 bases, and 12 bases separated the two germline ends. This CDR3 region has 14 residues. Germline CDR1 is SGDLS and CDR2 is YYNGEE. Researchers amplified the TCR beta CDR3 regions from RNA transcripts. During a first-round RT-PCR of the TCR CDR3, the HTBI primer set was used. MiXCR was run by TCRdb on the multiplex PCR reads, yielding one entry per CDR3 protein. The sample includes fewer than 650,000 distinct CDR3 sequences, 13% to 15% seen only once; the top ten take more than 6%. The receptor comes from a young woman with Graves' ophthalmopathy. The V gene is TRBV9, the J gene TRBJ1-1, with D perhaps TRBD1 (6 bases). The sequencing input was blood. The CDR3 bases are TGTGCCAGCAGCGTGAGAGGGGGGGGCACTGAAGCTTTCTTT. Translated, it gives CASSVRGGGTEAFF.